This TCR beta chain was sequenced for a study of vaccination and CD4 T cells after COVID-19. As for the study in general: Overlapping SARS-CoV-2, HCoV-NL63, HCoV-OC43 and HCoV-229E spike peptides stimulated the cells. Study-level points and caveats: Researchers report that a median roughly 85% of reactive clones in convalescent patients surfaced only post-vaccination.

Cultured CD4+ T cells had their DNA profiled by the Oncomine TCR Beta short-read assay. Cultured CD4+ T cells yielded the extracted genomic DNA. TCRdb re-called the PCR reads through MiXCR, storing one row per CDR3 protein. Of approximately 11,000 distinct CDR3 sequences in the sample, 32% were seen once. On this clonotype itself: Antigen: not known.

The treatment: roughly nine-day PBMC culture with coronavirus spike peptide pools or control peptides (ViraFEST assay). Gathered ahead of the COVID-19 pandemic (2011-2018) were the CD4+ T cells of the unexposed donor. After around ten days of culture, CD4+ T cells were negatively selected. V gave up 6 bases and J gave up 7 bases, with 21 bases separating them. The CDR3 totals 14 residues. Germline loops: CDR1 SQVTM, CDR2 ANQGSEA. This sequence was found in a human donor in good health. The chain employs TRBV29-1 and TRBJ1-2; possibly TRBD1 for D (5 bases). Sequencing used CD4+ T cells from blood, cultured in vitro. The CDR3 region is CSVSGSGRGLGYTF. In nucleotides, the CDR3 is TGCAGCGTCTCCGGGAGCGGGAGGGGTCTTGGCTACACCTTC.